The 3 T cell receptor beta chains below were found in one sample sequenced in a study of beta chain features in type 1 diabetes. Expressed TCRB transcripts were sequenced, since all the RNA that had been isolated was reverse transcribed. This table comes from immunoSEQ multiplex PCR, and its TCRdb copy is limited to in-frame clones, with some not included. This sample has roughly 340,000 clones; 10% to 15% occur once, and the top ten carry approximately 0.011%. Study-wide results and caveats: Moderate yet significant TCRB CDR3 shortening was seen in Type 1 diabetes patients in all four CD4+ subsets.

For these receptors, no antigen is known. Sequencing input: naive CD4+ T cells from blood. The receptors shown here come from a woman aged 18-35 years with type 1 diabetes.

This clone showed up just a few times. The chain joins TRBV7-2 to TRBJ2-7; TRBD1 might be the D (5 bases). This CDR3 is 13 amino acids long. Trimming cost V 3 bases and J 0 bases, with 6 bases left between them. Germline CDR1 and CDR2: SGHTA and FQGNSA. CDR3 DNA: TGTGCCAGCAGCTTCAGGGACTCCTACGAGCAGTACTTC. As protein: CASSFRDSYEQYF.

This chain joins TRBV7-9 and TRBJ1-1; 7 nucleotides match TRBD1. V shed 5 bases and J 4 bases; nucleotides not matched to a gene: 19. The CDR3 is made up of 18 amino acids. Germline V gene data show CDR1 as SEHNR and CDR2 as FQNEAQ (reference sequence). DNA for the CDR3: TGTGCCAGCAGCAAGAACAGGGGTACCTCGCCTGGCATCACTGAAGCTTTCTTT. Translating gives CASSKNRGTSPGITEAFF. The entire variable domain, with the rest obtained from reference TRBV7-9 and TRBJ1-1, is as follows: DTGVSQNPRHKITKRGQNVTFRCDPISEHNRLYWYRQTLGQGPEFLTYFQNEAQLEKSRLLSDRFSAERPKGSFSTLEIQRTEQGDSAMYLCASSKNRGTSPGITEAFFGQGTRLTVV.

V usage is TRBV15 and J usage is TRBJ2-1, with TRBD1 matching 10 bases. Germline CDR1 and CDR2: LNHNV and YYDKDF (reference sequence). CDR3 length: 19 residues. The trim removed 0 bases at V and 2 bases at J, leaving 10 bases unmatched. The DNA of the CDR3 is TGTGCCACCAGCAGAGATCTGGGGGGACAGGGGTGGCCCTACAATGAGCAGTTCTTC. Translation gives CATSRDLGGQGWPYNEQFF.